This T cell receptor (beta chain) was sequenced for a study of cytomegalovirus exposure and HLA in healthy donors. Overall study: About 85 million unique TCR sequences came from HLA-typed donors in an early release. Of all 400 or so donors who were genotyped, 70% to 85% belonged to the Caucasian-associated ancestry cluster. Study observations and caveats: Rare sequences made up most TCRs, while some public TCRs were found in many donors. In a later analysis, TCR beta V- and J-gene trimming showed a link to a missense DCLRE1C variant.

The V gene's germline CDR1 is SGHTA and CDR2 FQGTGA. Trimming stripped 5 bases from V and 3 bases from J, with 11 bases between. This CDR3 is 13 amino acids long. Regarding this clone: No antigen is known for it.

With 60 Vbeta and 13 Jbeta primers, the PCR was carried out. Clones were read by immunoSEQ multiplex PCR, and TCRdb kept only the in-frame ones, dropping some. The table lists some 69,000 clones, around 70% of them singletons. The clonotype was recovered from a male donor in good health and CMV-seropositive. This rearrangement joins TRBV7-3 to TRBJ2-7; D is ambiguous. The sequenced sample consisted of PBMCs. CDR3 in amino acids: CASSPQAGYEQYF. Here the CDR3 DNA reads TGTGCCAGCAGCCCCCAGGCAGGCTACGAGCAGTACTTC.